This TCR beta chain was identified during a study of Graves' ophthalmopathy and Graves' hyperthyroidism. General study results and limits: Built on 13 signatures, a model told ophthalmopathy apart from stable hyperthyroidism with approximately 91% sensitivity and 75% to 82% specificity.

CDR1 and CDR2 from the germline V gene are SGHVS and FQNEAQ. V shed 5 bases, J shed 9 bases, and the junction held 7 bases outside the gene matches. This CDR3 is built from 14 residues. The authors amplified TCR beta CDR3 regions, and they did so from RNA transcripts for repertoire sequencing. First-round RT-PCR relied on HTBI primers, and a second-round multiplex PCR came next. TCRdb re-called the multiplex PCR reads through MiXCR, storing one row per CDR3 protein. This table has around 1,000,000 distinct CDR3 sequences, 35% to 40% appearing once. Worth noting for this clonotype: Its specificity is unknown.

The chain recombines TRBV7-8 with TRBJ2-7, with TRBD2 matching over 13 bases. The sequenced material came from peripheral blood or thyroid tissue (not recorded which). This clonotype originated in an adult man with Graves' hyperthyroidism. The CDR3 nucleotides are TGTGCCAGCAGCCCGGGACTAGCGGGAAACGGGCAGTACTTC. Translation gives CASSPGLAGNGQYF.